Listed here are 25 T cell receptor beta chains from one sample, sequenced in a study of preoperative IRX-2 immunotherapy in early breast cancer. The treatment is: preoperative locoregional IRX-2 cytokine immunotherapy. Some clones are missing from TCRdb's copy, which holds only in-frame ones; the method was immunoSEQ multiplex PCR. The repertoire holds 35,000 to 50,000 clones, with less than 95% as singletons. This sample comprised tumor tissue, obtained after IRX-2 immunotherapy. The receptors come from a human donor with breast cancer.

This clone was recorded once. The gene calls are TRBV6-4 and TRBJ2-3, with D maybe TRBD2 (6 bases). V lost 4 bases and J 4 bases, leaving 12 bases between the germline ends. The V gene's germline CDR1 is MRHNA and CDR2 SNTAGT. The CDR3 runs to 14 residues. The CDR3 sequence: CASSGDSGPDTQYF. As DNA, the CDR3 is TGTGCCAGCAGTGGGGATAGCGGCCCAGATACGCAGTATTTT.

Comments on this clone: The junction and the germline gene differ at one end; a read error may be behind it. The chain's CDR3 is CASSDGLAALNF. CDR3 bases: TGCGCCAGCAGCGATGGACTAGCTGCTCTCAACTTC. This chain links TRBV5-1 with TRBJ2-4, with TRBD2 identical over 8 bases. The CDR3 covers 12 residues. Germline loops: CDR1 SGHRS, CDR2 YFSETQ.

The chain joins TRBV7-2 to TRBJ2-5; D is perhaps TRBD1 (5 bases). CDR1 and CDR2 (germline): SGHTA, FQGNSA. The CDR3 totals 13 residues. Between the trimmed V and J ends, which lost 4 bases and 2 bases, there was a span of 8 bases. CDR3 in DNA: TGTGCCAGCAGCTGGGGCGCGCAAGAGACCCAGTACTTC. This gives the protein CASSWGAQETQYF.

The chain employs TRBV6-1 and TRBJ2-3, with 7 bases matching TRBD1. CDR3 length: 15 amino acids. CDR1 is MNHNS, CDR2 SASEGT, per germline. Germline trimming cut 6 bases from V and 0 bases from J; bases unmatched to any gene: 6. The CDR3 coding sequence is TGTGCCAGCAGGGCCAGGGGGACCAGCACAGATACGCAGTATTTT. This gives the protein CASRARGTSTDTQYF.

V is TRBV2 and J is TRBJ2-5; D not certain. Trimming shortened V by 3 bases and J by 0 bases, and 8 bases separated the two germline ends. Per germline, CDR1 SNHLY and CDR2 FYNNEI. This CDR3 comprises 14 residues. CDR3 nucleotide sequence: TGTGCCAGCAGTGATCGGGCGTACCAAGAGACCCAGTACTTC. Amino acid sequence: CASSDRAYQETQYF.

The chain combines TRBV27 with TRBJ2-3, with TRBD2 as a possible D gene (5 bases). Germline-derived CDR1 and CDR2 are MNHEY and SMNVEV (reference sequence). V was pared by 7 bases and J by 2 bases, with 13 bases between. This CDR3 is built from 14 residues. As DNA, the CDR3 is TGTGCCAGCACAGGACTTGCGTTCACAGATACGCAGTATTTT. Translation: CASTGLAFTDTQYF.

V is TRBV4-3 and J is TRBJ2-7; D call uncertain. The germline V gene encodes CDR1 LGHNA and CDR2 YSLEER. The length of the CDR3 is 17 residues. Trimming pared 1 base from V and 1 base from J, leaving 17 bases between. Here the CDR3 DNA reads TGCGCCAGCAGCCAAGGTACTTCAGGCAAGGCTTCCTACGAGCAGTACTTC. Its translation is CASSQGTSGKASYEQYF.

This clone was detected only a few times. DNA of the CDR3: TGTGCCAGCAGTTTCACCAAAAACATTCAGTACTTC. Amino acid sequence: CASSFTKNIQYF. The J gene is TRBJ2-4, the V gene TRBV28; D unclear. CDR3 length equals 12 residues. Trimming left V 3 bases short and J 2 bases short, with 2 bases between. Germline CDR1 reads MDHEN; CDR2 reads SYDVKM.

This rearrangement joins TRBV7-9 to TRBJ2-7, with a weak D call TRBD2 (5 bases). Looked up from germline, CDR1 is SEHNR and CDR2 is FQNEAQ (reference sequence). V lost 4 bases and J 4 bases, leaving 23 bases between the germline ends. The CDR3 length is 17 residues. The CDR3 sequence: CASSSSRRGPLQYEQYF. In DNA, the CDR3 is TGTGCCAGCAGCTCCAGCCGGCGCGGGCCCCTTCAATACGAGCAGTACTTC.

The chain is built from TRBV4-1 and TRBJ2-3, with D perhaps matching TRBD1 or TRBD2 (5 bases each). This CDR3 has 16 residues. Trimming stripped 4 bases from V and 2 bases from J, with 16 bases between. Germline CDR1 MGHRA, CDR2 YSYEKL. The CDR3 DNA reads TGCGCCAGCAGCCCAGAGGTGGGGACGTACACAGATACGCAGTATTTT. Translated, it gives CASSPEVGTYTDTQYF.

CDR3 DNA: TGTGCCGGAGGGGCTTCCTATAATTCACCCCTCCACTTT. It translates to CAGGASYNSPLHF. The chain employs TRBV28 and TRBJ1-6, with D perhaps TRBD1 (5 bases). Trimming took 11 bases from V and 1 from J, leaving 9 bases between them. The CDR3 has 13 residues. Germline V CDR1 and CDR2: MDHEN, SYDVKM. Together with reference TRBV28 and TRBJ1-6, the CDR3 gives the full variable domain: DVKVTQSSRYLVKRTGEKVFLECVQDMDHENMFWYRQDPGLGLRLIYFSYDVKMKEKGDIPEGYSVSREKKERFSLILESASTNQTSMYLCAGGASYNSPLHFGNGTRLTVT.

The CDR3 reads CASSLWTVKSNYGYTF. DNA for the CDR3: TGTGCCAGCAGTTTGTGGACAGTGAAAAGTAACTATGGCTACACCTTC. The genes are TRBV28 and TRBJ1-2; possibly TRBD1 for D (6 bases). CDR1 MDHEN and CDR2 SYDVKM come from the germline V gene. V was pared by 3 bases and J by 1 base, with 15 bases between. The length of the CDR3 is 16 residues.

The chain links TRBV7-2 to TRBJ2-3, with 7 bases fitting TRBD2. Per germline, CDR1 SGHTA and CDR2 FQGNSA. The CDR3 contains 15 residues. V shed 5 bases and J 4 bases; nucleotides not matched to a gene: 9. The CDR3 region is CASSRRAGVSDTQYF. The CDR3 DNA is TGTGCCAGCAGCCGGAGGGCGGGAGTTTCAGATACGCAGTATTTT.

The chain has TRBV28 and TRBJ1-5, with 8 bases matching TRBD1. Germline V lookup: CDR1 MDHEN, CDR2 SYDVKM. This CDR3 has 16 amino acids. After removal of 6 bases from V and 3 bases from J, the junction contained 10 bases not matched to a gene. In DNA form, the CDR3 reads TGTGCCAGCAGGACGGACAGGGAGGGATTCAATCAGCCCCAGCATTTT. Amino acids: CASRTDREGFNQPQHF.

The CDR3, as DNA: TGTGCCTGGAGTGTACTCATCTCTGGAAACACCATATATTTT. It encodes CAWSVLISGNTIYF. The genes are TRBV30 and TRBJ1-3; no definite D call. V was trimmed by 0 bases and J by 0 bases, leaving 6 bases between them. The V gene's germline CDR1 is GTSNPN and CDR2 SVGIG (reference sequence). CDR3 size: 14 residues.

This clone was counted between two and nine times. For the CDR3, the DNA is TGCAGCGCCGGGGGCTGGTGGACGGGCAGCTACGAGCAGTACTTC. Its translation: CSAGGWWTGSYEQYF. The chain employs TRBV29-1 and TRBJ2-7, with D possibly called TRBD1 or TRBD2 (6 bases each). CDR1 and CDR2 (germline): SQVTM, ANQGSEA. The CDR3 is 15 residues long. The V end was cut by 7 bases, the J end by 3 bases, with 22 bases between.

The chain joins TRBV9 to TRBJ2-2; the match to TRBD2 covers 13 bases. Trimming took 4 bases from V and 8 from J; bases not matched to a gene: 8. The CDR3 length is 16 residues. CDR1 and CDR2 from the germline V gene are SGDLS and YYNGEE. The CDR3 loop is CASSPGLAGEGGELFF. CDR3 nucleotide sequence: TGTGCCAGCAGCCCTGGACTAGCGGGAGAAGGAGGGGAGCTGTTTTTT.

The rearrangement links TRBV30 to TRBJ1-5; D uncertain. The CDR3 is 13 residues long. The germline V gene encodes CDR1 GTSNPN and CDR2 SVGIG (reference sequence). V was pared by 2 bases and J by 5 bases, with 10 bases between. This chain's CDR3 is CAWSSGDDQPQHF. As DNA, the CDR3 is TGTGCCTGGAGTTCAGGAGATGATCAGCCCCAGCATTTT.

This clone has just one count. DNA of the CDR3: TGTGCCAGCAGTGTCAAGGGTTACAGCACAGATACGCAGTATTTT. Its protein is CASSVKGYSTDTQYF. The gene calls are TRBV2 and TRBJ2-3, with D hard to call. CDR1 and CDR2 (germline): SNHLY, FYNNEI. V was shortened by 4 bases and J by 0 bases, with 11 bases between the two germline ends. This CDR3 is built from 15 residues.

CDR3 in amino acids: CAWFPDSGNTIYF. Here the CDR3 DNA reads TGTGCCTGGTTCCCAGACTCTGGAAACACCATATATTTT. This chain links TRBV30 with TRBJ1-3; no definite D call. Germline assignment: CDR1 GTSNPN and CDR2 SVGIG (reference sequence). V was cut by 5 bases and J by 0 bases, with 8 bases left in between. This CDR3 spans 13 amino acids.

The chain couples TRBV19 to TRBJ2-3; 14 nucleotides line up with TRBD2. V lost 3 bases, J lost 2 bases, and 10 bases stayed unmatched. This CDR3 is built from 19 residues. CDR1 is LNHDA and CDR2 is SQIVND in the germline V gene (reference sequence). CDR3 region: CASSMGLAGASIYTDTQYF. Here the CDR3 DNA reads TGTGCCAGTAGTATGGGACTAGCGGGGGCCTCCATTTACACAGATACGCAGTATTTT.

CDR3 residues: CASSHRASYNEQFF. The CDR3 DNA is TGTGCCAGCAGCCACCGGGCCTCCTACAATGAGCAGTTCTTC. The chain uses TRBV6-5 and TRBJ2-1; no clear D. The CDR3 covers 14 residues. The ends were cut back, 6 bases at V and 0 bases at J, with 9 bases in the middle. Germline V lookup: CDR1 MNHEY, CDR2 SVGAGI.

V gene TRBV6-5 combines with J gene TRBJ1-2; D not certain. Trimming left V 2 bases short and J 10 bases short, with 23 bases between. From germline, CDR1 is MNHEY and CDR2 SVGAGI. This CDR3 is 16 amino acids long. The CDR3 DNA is TGTGCCAGCAGTTACGCCGGAGGGCTAAGGAAGGCTGACTACACCTTC. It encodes CASSYAGGLRKADYTF.

CDR3 sequence reads: CASSPAIFGADADTQYF. CDR3 DNA sequence: TGCGCCAGCAGTCCGGCAATATTCGGGGCCGACGCAGATACGCAGTATTTT. The genes are TRBV23-1 and TRBJ2-3, with D perhaps assigned TRBD1 or TRBD2 (5 bases each). TRBV23-1 is an open reading frame, and its role is uncertain. V lost 4 bases and J lost 4, with 21 bases in between. This CDR3 has 17 residues.

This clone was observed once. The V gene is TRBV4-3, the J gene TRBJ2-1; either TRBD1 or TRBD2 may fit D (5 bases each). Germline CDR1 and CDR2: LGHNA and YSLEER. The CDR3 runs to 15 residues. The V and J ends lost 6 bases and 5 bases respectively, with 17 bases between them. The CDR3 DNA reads TGCGCCAGCAGGCCGGGACGAGCAATAAACAATGAGCAGTTCTTC. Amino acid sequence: CASRPGRAINNEQFF.